This record concerns one TCR beta chain sequence. Enrolled during active infection, Seattle patients were then followed longitudinally. This entry comes from a study of blood T cell repertoires in COVID-19. Study information: Italy, Spain and the United States were the sources of the convalescent and acute COVID-19 samples.

Repertoires were generated with immunoSEQ multiplex PCR, while TCRdb's copy carries only in-frame clones and drops some. The repertoire holds about 150,000 clones, with about 80% as singletons. The receptor comes from a woman aged 60-70 years with COVID-19, enrolled during active disease. The sample taken for sequencing was peripheral blood.

The CDR3: CASSDSQGSNIQYF. CDR3 coding DNA: TGTGCCAGCAGTGACTCACAGGGGAGCAACATTCAGTACTTC. This chain links TRBV6-4 with TRBJ2-4; 7 nucleotides align to TRBD1. The CDR3 covers 14 residues. Germline CDR1 reads MRHNA; CDR2 reads SNTAGT. The V segment lost 0 bases and the J segment 7 bases; nucleotides outside the gene matches: 3.